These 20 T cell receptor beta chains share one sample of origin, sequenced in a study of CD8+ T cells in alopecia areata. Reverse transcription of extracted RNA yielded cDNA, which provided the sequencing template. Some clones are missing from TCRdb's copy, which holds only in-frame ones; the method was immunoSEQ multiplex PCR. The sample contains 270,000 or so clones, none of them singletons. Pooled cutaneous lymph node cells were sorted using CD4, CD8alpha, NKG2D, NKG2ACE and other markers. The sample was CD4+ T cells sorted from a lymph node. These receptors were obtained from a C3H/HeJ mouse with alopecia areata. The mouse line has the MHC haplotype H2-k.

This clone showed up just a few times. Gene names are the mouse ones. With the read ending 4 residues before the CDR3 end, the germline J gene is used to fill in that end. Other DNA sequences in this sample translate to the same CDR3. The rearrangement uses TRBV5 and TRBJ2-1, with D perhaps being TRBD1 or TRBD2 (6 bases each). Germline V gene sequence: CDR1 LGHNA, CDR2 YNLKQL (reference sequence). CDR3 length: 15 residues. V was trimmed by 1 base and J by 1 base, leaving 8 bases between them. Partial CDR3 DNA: TGTGCCAGCAGCCAAGGGGGGCTAAACTATGCT. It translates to CASSQGGLNYA. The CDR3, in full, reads CASSQGGLNYAEQFF.

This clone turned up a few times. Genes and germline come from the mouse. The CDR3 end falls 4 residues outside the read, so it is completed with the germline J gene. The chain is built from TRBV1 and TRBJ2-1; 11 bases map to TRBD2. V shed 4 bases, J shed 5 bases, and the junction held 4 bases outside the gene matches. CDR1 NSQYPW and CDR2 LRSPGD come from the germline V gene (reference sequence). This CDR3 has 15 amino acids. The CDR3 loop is CTCSGRDWGNAEQFF. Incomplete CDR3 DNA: TGCACCTGCAGTGGCCGGGACTGGGGGAATGCT. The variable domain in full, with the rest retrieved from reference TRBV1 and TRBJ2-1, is VTLLEQNPRWRLVPRGQAVNLRCILKNSQYPWMSWYQQDLQKQLQWLFTLRSPGDKEVKSLPGADYLATRVTDTELRLQVANMSQGRTLYCTCSGRDWGNAEQFFGPGTRLTVL.

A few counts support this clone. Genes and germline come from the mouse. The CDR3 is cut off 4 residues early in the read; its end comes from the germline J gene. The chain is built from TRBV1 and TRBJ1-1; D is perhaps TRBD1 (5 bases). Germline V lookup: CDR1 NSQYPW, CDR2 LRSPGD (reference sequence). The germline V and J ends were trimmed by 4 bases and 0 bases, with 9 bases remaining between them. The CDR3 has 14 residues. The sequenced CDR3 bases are TGCACCTGCAGTGAAGACAGTGCAAACACA. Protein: CTCSEDSANT. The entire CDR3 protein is CTCSEDSANTEVFF.

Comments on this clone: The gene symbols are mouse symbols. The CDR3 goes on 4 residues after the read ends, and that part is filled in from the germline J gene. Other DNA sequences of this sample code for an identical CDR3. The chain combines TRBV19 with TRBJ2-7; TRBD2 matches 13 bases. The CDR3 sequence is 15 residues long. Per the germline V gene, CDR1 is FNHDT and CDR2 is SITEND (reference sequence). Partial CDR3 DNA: TGTGCCAGCAGTCCGGACTGGGGGGGCGCGGAT. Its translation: CASSPDWGGAD. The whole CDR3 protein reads CASSPDWGGADEQYF.

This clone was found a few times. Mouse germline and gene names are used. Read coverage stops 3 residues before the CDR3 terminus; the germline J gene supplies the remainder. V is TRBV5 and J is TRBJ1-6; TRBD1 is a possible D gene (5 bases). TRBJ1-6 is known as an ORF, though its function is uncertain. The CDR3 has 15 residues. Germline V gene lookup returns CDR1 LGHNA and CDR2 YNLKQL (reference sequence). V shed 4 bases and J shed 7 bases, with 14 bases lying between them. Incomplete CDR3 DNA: TGTGCCAGCAGCCCCCGGGGGGAAAAGAATTCGCCC. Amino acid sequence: CASSPRGEKNSP. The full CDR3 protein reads CASSPRGEKNSPLYF.

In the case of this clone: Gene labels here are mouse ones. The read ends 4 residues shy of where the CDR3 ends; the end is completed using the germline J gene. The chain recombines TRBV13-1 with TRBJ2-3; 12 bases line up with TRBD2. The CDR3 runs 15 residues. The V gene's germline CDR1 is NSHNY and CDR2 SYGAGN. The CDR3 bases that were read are TGTGCCAGCAGCCGGGACTGGGGGGAGGAAGAA. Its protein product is CASSRDWGEEE. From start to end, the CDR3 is CASSRDWGEEETLYF.

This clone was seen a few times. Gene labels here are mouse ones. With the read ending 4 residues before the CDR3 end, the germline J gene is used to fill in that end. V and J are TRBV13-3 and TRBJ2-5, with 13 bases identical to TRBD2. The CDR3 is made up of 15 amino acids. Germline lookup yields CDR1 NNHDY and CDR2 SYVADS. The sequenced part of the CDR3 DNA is TGTGCCAGCAGTGGGACTGGGGGGGCGCATGAC. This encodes CASSGTGGAHD. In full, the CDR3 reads CASSGTGGAHDTQYF.

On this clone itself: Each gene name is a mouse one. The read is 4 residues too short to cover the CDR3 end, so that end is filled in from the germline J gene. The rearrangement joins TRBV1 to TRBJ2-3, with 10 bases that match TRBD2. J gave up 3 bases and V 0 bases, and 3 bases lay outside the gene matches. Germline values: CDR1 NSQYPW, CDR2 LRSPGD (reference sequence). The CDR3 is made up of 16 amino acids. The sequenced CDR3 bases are TGCACCTGCAGTGCAGATGGGGGACTGGGGGCAGAA. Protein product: CTCSADGGLGAE. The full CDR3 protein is CTCSADGGLGAETLYF.

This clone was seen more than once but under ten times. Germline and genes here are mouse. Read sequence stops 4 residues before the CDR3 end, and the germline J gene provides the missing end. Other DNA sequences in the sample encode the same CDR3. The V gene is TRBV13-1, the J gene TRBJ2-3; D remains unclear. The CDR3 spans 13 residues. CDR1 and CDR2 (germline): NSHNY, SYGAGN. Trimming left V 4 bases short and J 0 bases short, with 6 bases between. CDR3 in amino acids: CASSPTSAETLYF. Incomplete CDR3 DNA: TGTGCCAGCAGTCCCACTAGTGCAGAA.

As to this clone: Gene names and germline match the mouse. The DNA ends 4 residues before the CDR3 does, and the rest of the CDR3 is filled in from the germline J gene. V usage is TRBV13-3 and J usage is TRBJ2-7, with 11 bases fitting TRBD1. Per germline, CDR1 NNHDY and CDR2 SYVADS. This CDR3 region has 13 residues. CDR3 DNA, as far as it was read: TGTGCCAGCAGTTGGGACAGGGGGAAT. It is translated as CASSWDRGN. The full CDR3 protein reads CASSWDRGNEQYF.

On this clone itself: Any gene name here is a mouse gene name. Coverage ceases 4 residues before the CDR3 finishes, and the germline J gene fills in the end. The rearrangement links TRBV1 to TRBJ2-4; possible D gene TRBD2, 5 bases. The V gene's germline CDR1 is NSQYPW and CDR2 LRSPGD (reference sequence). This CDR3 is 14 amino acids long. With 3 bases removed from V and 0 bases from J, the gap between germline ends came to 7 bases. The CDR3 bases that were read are TGCACCTGCAGTGCGACTGATAGTCAAAAC. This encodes CTCSATDSQN. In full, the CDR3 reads CTCSATDSQNTLYF.

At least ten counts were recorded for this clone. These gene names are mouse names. The CDR3 sequence: CASSRDTNTEVFF. CDR3 DNA (partial): TGTGCCAGCAGCCGGGACACCAACACA. The genes are TRBV13-1 and TRBJ1-1, with D possibly matching TRBD1 (6 bases). The read ends 4 residues before the CDR3 terminus; that terminus is restored from the germline J gene. CDR1 is NSHNY and CDR2 is SYGAGN in the germline V gene. The CDR3 is 13 residues long. Trimming cost V 5 bases and J 2 bases, with 10 bases left between them.

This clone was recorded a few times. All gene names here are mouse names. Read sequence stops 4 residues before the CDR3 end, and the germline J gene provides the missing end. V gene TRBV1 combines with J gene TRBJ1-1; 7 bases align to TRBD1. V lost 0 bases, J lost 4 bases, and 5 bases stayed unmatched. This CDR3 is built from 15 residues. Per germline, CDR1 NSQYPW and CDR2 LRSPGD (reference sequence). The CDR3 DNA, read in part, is TGCACCTGCAGTGCAGATACACAGGGGACCACA. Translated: CTCSADTQGTT. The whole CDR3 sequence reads CTCSADTQGTTEVFF.

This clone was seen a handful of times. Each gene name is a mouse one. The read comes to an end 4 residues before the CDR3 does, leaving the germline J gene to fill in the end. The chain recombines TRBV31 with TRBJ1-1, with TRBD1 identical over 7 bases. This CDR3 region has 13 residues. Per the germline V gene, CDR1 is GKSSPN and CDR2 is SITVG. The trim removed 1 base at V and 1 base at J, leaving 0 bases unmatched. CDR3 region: CAWSRDRNTEVFF. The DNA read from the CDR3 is TGTGCCTGGAGTCGGGACAGAAACACA. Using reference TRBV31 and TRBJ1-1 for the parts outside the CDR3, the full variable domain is AQTIHQWPVAEIKAVGSPLSLGCTIKGKSSPNLYWYWQATGGTLQQLFYSITVGQVESVVQLNLSASRPKDDQFILSTEKLLLSHSGFYLCAWSRDRNTEVFFGKGTRLTVV.

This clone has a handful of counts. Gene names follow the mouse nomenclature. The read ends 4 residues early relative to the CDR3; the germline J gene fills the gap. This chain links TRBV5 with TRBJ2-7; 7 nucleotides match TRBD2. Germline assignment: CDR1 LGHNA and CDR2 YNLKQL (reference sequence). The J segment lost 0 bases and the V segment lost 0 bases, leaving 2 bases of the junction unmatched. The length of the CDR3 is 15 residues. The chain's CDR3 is CASSQDWGFSYEQYF. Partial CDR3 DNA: TGTGCCAGCAGCCAAGACTGGGGGTTCTCCTAT.

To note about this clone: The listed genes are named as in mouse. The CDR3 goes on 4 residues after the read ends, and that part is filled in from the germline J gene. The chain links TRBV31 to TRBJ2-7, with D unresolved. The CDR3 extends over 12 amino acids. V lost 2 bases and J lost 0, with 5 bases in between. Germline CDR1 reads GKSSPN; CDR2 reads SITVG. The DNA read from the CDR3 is TGTGCCTGGAGTTCCAACTCCTAT. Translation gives CAWSSNSY. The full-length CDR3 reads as CAWSSNSYEQYF.

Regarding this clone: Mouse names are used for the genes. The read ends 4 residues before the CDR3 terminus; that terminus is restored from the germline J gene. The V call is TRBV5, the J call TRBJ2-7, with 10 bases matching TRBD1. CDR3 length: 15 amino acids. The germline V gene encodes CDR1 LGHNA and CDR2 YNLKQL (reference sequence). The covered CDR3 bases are TGTGCCAGCAGCTCACCGGGACAGGGGATATAT. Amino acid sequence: CASSSPGQGIY. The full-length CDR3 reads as CASSSPGQGIYEQYF.

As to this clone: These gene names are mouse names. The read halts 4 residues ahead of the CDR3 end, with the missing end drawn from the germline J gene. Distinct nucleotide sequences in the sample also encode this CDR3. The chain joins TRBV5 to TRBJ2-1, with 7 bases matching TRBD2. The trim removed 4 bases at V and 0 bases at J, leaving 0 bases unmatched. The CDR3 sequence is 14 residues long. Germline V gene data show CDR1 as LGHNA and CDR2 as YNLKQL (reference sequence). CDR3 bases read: TGTGCCAGCAGCCCTGGGGGTAACTATGCT. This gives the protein CASSPGGNYA. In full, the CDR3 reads CASSPGGNYAEQFF.

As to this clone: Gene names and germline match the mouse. CDR3 amino acids: CASSPDWGGAGTGQLYF. Incomplete CDR3 DNA: TGTGCCAGCAGCCCCGACTGGGGGGGCGCTGGCACCGGG. V usage is TRBV5 and J usage is TRBJ2-2, with TRBD2 identical over 12 bases. The read halts 4 residues ahead of the CDR3 end, with the missing end drawn from the germline J gene. Germline V CDR1 and CDR2: LGHNA, YNLKQL (reference sequence). The trim removed 4 bases at V and 4 bases at J, leaving 7 bases unmatched. CDR3 length equals 17 residues.

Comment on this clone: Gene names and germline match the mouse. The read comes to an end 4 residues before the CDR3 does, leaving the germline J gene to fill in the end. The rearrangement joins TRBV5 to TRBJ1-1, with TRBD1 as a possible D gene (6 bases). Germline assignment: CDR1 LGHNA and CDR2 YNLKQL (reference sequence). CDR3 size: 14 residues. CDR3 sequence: CASSQTGGAQEVFF. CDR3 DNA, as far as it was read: TGTGCCAGCAGCCAAACTGGGGGGGCGCAA.